This record concerns one T cell receptor beta chain sequence. Time point described: peripheral blood 6 weeks after treatment start. Sample numbers ranged from 1 to 8 per patient, encompassing pretreatment and on-treatment collections. CDR1 and CDR2 from the germline V gene are MNHEY and SMNVEV (reference sequence). The V gene end was trimmed by 5 bases and the J gene end by 7 bases; junction bases not matched to a gene: 11. The CDR3 spans 17 residues. The data belong to a study of PD-L1 blockade in urothelial cancer. In the study overall: Typically, measured as a median, blood samples had 130,000 to 150,000 T cells.

TCRdb keeps only in-frame clones here, not all; method: immunoSEQ multiplex PCR. The sample shows approximately 79,000 clones, about 91% of them seen only once. The chain uses TRBV27 and TRBJ2-1, with 13 bases matching TRBD2. Sequences were derived from PBMCs, sampled around atezolizumab (anti-PD-L1) treatment. The receptor was derived from a woman of 80 years or more with urothelial cancer. The CDR3 here is CASSPWSGLAGVNEQFF. The CDR3 DNA reads as TGTGCCAGCAGTCCCTGGTCAGGACTAGCGGGAGTGAATGAGCAGTTCTTC.